This is a list of T cell receptor beta chains from one sample in a study of response to subunit inactivated influenza vaccine. TCRdb recomputed calls from the RT-PCR reads with MiXCR, one row per CDR3 protein. The sample has about 190,000 distinct CDR3 sequences; 14% are singletons. The sample was CD8+ T cells sorted from PBMCs, taken about 5 days after vaccination. The receptors were gathered from a man in his forties or fifties who received an inactivated influenza vaccine. Each CDR3 is given with its conserved first and last residue. The D gene is left open where the match is weak. Part of the rows lack a size; the others show once, few, many or a class for expanded clones.

j_gene	v_gene	d_gene	abundance	CDR3aa	CDR3nt
TRBJ2-1	TRBV11-1	NA	few	CASTGDYDRGNEQFF	TGTGCCAGCACCGGAGACTACGATCGGGGCAATGAGCAGTTCTTC
TRBJ1-1	TRBV12-3/TRBV12-4	NA	once	CASSPQEGDEAFF	TGTGCCAGCAGTCCTCAGGAGGGGGATGAAGCTTTCTTT
TRBJ2-2	TRBV29-1	NA	NA	CSALGLGNTGELFF	TGCAGCGCATTAGGACTGGGAAATACCGGGGAGCTGTTTTTT
TRBJ1-1	TRBV4-2	TRBD1	few	CASSPLQGAEAFF	TGTGCCAGCAGCCCACTCCAGGGGGCTGAAGCTTTCTTT
TRBJ2-2	TRBV15	NA	few	CATSSGLTTGELFF	TGTGCCACCAGCAGCGGCCTCACCACCGGGGAGCTGTTTTTT
TRBJ2-3	TRBV12-3/TRBV12-4	NA	few	CASSLFSSTDTQYF	TGTGCCAGCAGTTTATTTAGCAGCACAGATACGCAGTATTTT
TRBJ2-1	TRBV7-9	NA	many	CASSLDEGEQFF	TGTGCCAGCAGCTTAGATGAGGGTGAGCAGTTCTTC
TRBJ2-1	TRBV20-1	TRBD2	few	CSAKRGLAEFPPYNEQFF	TGCAGTGCTAAGAGAGGACTAGCGGAATTCCCCCCCTACAATGAGCAGTTCTTC
TRBJ1-1	TRBV7-2	NA	NA	CASSFQGREDTEAFF	TGTGCCAGCAGCTTCCAGGGCCGCGAAGACACTGAAGCTTTCTTT
TRBJ2-2	TRBV9	NA	few	CASSRRVEPGELFF	TGTGCCAGCAGTCGTAGGGTAGAACCCGGGGAGCTGTTTTTT
TRBJ1-1	TRBV24-1	TRBD1	few	CATSDFWPGGPSEAFF	TGTGCCACCAGTGATTTCTGGCCAGGGGGGCCGAGTGAAGCTTTCTTT
TRBJ2-3	TRBV7-9	NA	NA	CASSFTPGTDTQYF	TGTGCCAGCAGCTTCACGCCGGGCACAGATACGCAGTATTTT
TRBJ2-7	TRBV28	TRBD2	NA	CASSLTSGAPYEQYF	TGTGCCAGCAGTTTAACTAGCGGAGCCCCCTACGAGCAGTACTTC
TRBJ2-7	TRBV5-1	TRBD1	NA	CASSIRQGMNEQYF	TGCGCCAGCAGCATCCGACAGGGTATGAACGAGCAGTACTTC
TRBJ2-2	TRBV29-1	NA	few	CSSEGQNTGELFF	TGCAGCTCTGAGGGGCAGAACACCGGGGAGCTGTTTTTT
TRBJ2-1	TRBV7-6	TRBD2	NA	CASSFAGTSVVGEQFF	TGTGCCAGCAGCTTCGCGGGGACTAGCGTTGTCGGTGAGCAGTTCTTC
TRBJ1-1	TRBV7-9	NA	NA	CASSLEWGLSNTEAFF	TGTGCCAGCAGCTTAGAATGGGGCCTCTCGAACACTGAAGCTTTCTTT
TRBJ2-1	TRBV29-1	TRBD2	few	CSVEPRLAVYNEQFF	TGCAGCGTTGAACCGAGACTAGCGGTATACAATGAGCAGTTCTTC
TRBJ2-7	TRBV7-2	NA	few	CASSRGLQLYEQYF	TGTGCCAGCAGCCGGGGCCTCCAGCTCTACGAGCAGTACTTC
TRBJ2-3	TRBV7-2	TRBD2	few	CASSPLAGEDTQYF	TGTGCCAGCAGCCCACTAGCGGGGGAAGATACGCAGTATTTT
TRBJ2-1	TRBV7-9	TRBD1	few	CASSPGTGGAYNEQFF	TGTGCCAGCAGCCCGGGGACAGGGGGCGCTTACAATGAGCAGTTCTTC
TRBJ2-2	TRBV13	NA	many	CASSLGAGTGELFF	TGTGCCAGCAGCTTAGGGGCGGGCACCGGGGAGCTGTTTTTT
TRBJ2-7	TRBV29-1	NA	NA	CSVGPGPDLEQYF	TGCAGCGTTGGTCCGGGTCCGGACCTCGAGCAGTACTTC
TRBJ2-7	TRBV29-1	TRBD1	few	CSVSTGVSYEQYF	TGCAGCGTGTCAACAGGGGTCTCCTACGAGCAGTACTTC
TRBJ2-1	TRBV28	TRBD2	NA	CASSLLAGPSPSYNEQFF	TGTGCCAGCAGTCTCCTAGCGGGTCCGTCCCCCTCCTACAATGAGCAGTTCTTC
TRBJ1-6	TRBV11-1	NA	NA	CASSRSQSPLHF	TGTGCCAGCAGCCGGAGTCAGTCACCCCTCCACTTT
TRBJ2-3	TRBV12-3/TRBV12-4	TRBD2	NA	CASSLTSGAADTQYF	TGTGCCAGCAGTTTGACTAGCGGGGCCGCAGATACGCAGTATTTT
TRBJ2-7	TRBV7-3	TRBD2	NA	CASSLTGGRAEQYF	TGTGCCAGCAGCTTAACGGGCGGGAGGGCCGAGCAGTACTTC
TRBJ2-1	TRBV24-1	TRBD2	NA	CATSARLAGVYNEQFF	TGTGCCACCAGCGCGAGACTAGCGGGGGTCTACAATGAGCAGTTCTTC
TRBJ2-7	TRBV20-1	NA	many	CSARDLKGRYEQYF	TGCAGTGCTAGAGACCTCAAAGGGCGTTACGAGCAGTACTTC
TRBJ1-3	TRBV10-3	NA	NA	CAISESGFSGNTIYF	TGTGCCATCAGCGAGTCAGGGTTCTCTGGAAACACCATATATTTT
TRBJ2-1	TRBV7-6	TRBD1	NA	CASSSGPGQGFNEQFF	TGTGCCAGCAGCTCCGGGCCGGGACAGGGGTTTAATGAGCAGTTCTTC
TRBJ2-7	TRBV28	NA	few	CASNTKIMGVWRTYEQYF	TGTGCCAGCAACACTAAAATAATGGGAGTCTGGCGGACCTACGAGCAGTACTTC
TRBJ1-5	TRBV12-3/TRBV12-4	TRBD1	few	CASIRTGVMNQPQHF	TGTGCCAGCATTCGGACAGGGGTTATGAATCAGCCCCAGCATTTT
TRBJ1-2	TRBV29-1	NA	NA	CSVADGQNYGYTF	TGCAGCGTTGCGGATGGACAGAACTATGGCTACACCTTC